These T cell receptor beta chains were read from a single sample in a study of a mutant IDH1 vaccine in newly diagnosed glioma. Their target antigens are unknown. Sequencing used immunoSEQ multiplex PCR; TCRdb keeps in-frame clones, though not all of them. The table has about 41,000 clones, over 75% seen once; the top ten hold 1.5%. Source: PBMCs, taken from a glioma patient whose treatment included an IDH1 peptide vaccine. The origin of the receptors is a man aged 35 to 55 with glioma. Each CDR3 is given with its conserved first and last residue. A D gene is named only where the DNA matches it firmly. Size tells how often a clone was seen (once, few, many) or the class of an expanded clone, and some rows leave it out.

TRBJ2-2 14 TRBV19 NA NA CASSTPRQDRELFF TGTGCCAGTAGTACCCCTCGACAGGACCGGGAGCTGTTTTTT
TRBJ2-3 20 TRBV7-6 NA once CASSLQRAPPRGFGTDTQYF TGTGCCAGCAGCCTCCAGCGGGCGCCCCCGAGGGGTTTTGGCACAGATACGCAGTATTTT
TRBJ2-3 16 TRBV5-4 TRBD2 NA CASSARTSGGADTQYF TGTGCCAGCAGCGCACGGACTAGCGGGGGGGCAGATACGCAGTATTTT
TRBJ2-2 13 TRBV6-4 NA NA CASSDNANGELFF TGTGCCAGCAGTGACAATGCTAACGGGGAGCTGTTTTTT
TRBJ2-7 11 TRBV29-1 NA once CSVEDPYEQYF TGCAGCGTTGAAGATCCCTACGAGCAGTACTTC
TRBJ2-3 16 TRBV18 NA once CASSPPFGGGTDTQYF TGTGCCAGCTCACCACCGTTCGGAGGGGGCACAGATACGCAGTATTTT
TRBJ2-1 15 TRBV9 NA medium-sized CASSVDSVPYNEQFF TGTGCCAGCAGCGTAGATAGCGTACCCTACAATGAGCAGTTCTTC
TRBJ1-5 16 TRBV5-6 NA NA CASSLSLGNSNQPQHF TGTGCCAGCAGCTTGTCTTTAGGAAATAGCAATCAGCCCCAGCATTTT
TRBJ2-5 15 TRBV6-5 TRBD1 NA CASSRAGTGGETQYF TGTGCCAGCAGTCGAGCCGGGACAGGGGGAGAGACCCAGTACTTC
TRBJ2-6 17 TRBV7-8 TRBD1 NA CASSGPGQGLGANVLTF TGTGCCAGCAGCGGACCGGGACAGGGGTTAGGGGCCAACGTCCTGACTTTC
TRBJ1-1 14 TRBV19 NA NA CASSPGWRGFMAFF TGTGCCAGTAGCCCAGGGTGGAGGGGATTCATGGCTTTCTTT
TRBJ1-2 14 TRBV10-3 NA once CATPREGPTYGYTF TGTGCCACCCCGAGAGAGGGGCCGACCTATGGCTACACCTTC
TRBJ2-1 12 TRBV7-9 NA NA CASSPRGDEQFF TGTGCCAGCAGCCCCAGGGGCGATGAGCAGTTCTTC
TRBJ2-3 15 TRBV5-1 NA NA CASSLVSTPTDTQYF TGCGCCAGCAGCCTTGTCTCGACTCCCACAGATACGCAGTATTTT
TRBJ2-5 15 TRBV10-3 NA once CAIKGQGDSEETQYF TGTGCCATCAAAGGCCAGGGGGACTCAGAAGAGACCCAGTACTTC
TRBJ1-2 15 TRBV4-1 TRBD1 NA CASSQGTGGHYGYTF TGCGCCAGCAGCCAAGGTACAGGGGGCCACTATGGCTACACCTTC
TRBJ2-5 14 TRBV6-5 TRBD2 NA CASIPSGSRETQYF TGTGCCAGCATCCCTAGCGGGAGCCGTGAGACCCAGTACTTC
TRBJ2-2 16 TRBV19 TRBD2 NA CASSFSGRASTGELFF TGTGCCAGTAGTTTCAGCGGGAGGGCATCCACCGGGGAGCTGTTTTTT
TRBJ1-1 13 TRBV10-3 TRBD1 NA CAISGPGGTEAFF TGTGCCATCAGTGGGCCAGGGGGCACTGAAGCTTTCTTT
TRBJ2-1 15 TRBV27 TRBD1 once CASSPTGVQGGEQFF TGTGCCAGCAGCCCGACAGGGGTCCAAGGGGGCGAGCAGTTCTTC
TRBJ1-1 16 TRBV15 NA NA CATSRDQGEMNTEAFF TGTGCCACCAGCAGAGATCAGGGAGAGATGAACACTGAAGCTTTCTTT
TRBJ2-5 15 TRBV10-3 NA NA CAISEGNNFGETQYF TGTGCCATCAGTGAGGGGAACAATTTCGGAGAGACCCAGTACTTC
TRBJ2-5 14 TRBV19 TRBD1 NA CASSRDRGVETQYF TGTGCCAGTAGCCGGGACAGGGGAGTGGAGACCCAGTACTTC
TRBJ2-2 14 TRBV5-4 NA NA CASSTNKNTGELFF TGTGCCAGCAGCACGAACAAGAACACCGGGGAGCTGTTTTTT
TRBJ1-1 15 TRBV5-6 NA once CASSLVPGEAAEAFF TGTGCCAGCAGCTTGGTCCCAGGGGAGGCGGCTGAAGCTTTCTTT
TRBJ1-5 14 TRBV6-1 NA NA CASSGVGSDQPQHF TGTGCCAGCAGTGGGGTAGGGTCCGATCAGCCCCAGCATTTT
TRBJ2-7 16 TRBV28 TRBD2 NA CASSRADGGGTGEQYF TGTGCCAGCAGTCGTGCCGACGGGGGGGGTACCGGGGAGCAGTACTTC
TRBJ2-1 13 TRBV5-1 NA NA CASSLELENEQFF TGCGCCAGCAGCTTGGAACTAGAAAATGAGCAGTTCTTC
TRBJ1-5 14 TRBV5-4 TRBD1 NA CASSPDTGDQPQHF TGTGCCAGCAGCCCTGACACAGGGGATCAGCCCCAGCATTTT
TRBJ2-3 15 TRBV6-1 NA NA CASSESQGSTDTQYF TGTGCCAGCAGTGAAAGTCAGGGATCCACAGATACGCAGTATTTT
TRBJ1-1 14 TRBV7-8 NA few CASSRWTLNTEAFF TGTGCCAGCAGCAGATGGACACTTAACACTGAAGCTTTCTTT
TRBJ2-3 20 TRBV2 NA NA CASISSMAYFLGGPGDTQYF TGTGCCAGCATCTCGTCTATGGCTTATTTTTTGGGGGGGCCGGGAGATACGCAGTATTTT
TRBJ2-1 12 TRBV2 TRBD1 NA CASSQTGYEQFF TGTGCCAGCAGTCAGACAGGGTATGAGCAGTTCTTC
TRBJ1-5 11 TRBV6-6 NA NA CASSPNQPQHF TGTGCCAGCAGTCCCAATCAGCCCCAGCATTTT
TRBJ1-3 16 TRBV4-2 NA NA CASSQVPGGGRNTIYF TGTGCCAGCAGCCAAGTCCCGGGGGGCGGAAGAAACACCATATATTTT
TRBJ2-1 15 TRBV9 NA NA CASSVTQGSNNEQFF TGTGCCAGCAGCGTCACTCAGGGGTCCAACAATGAGCAGTTCTTC
TRBJ1-4 15 TRBV19 NA NA CASSITGQIEEKLFF TGTGCCAGTAGTATCACTGGACAAATCGAGGAAAAACTGTTTTTT
TRBJ2-1 14 TRBV11-3 TRBD1 NA CASSQGQGVDEQFF TGTGCCAGCAGCCAGGGACAGGGGGTCGATGAGCAGTTCTTC
TRBJ2-5 14 TRBV11-2 TRBD1 NA CASSPPWDSETQYF TGTGCCAGCAGCCCTCCCTGGGACAGCGAGACCCAGTACTTC
TRBJ2-3 18 TRBV19 TRBD2 NA CASSIWVLSGGHTDTQYF TGTGCCAGTAGTATCTGGGTATTGAGCGGGGGGCATACAGATACGCAGTATTTT
TRBJ2-5 16 TRBV5-1 NA NA CASSLAGGTGQETQYF TGCGCCAGCAGCTTGGCGGGGGGGACAGGGCAAGAGACCCAGTACTTC
TRBJ1-3 15 TRBV5-1 NA NA CASSRDTSSGNTIYF TGCGCCAGCAGTCGGGACACGAGCTCTGGAAACACCATATATTTT
TRBJ2-3 15 TRBV2 TRBD1 NA CASSQRDRWTDTQYF TGTGCCAGCAGTCAACGGGACAGATGGACAGATACGCAGTATTTT
TRBJ2-1 14 TRBV19 NA NA CASTMGGTYNEQFF TGTGCCAGTACCATGGGGGGAACCTACAATGAGCAGTTCTTC
TRBJ2-2 16 TRBV6-6 TRBD2 NA CASSAPSGINTGELFF TGTGCCAGCAGCGCCCCTAGCGGGATTAACACCGGGGAGCTGTTTTTT
TRBJ2-7 14 TRBV5-4 TRBD2 NA CASSYGLVSYEQYF TGTGCCAGCAGCTACGGACTAGTCTCCTACGAGCAGTACTTC
TRBJ2-7 13 TRBV6-5 TRBD1 NA CATGGQGLYEQYF TGTGCCACTGGGGGACAGGGGCTCTACGAGCAGTACTTC